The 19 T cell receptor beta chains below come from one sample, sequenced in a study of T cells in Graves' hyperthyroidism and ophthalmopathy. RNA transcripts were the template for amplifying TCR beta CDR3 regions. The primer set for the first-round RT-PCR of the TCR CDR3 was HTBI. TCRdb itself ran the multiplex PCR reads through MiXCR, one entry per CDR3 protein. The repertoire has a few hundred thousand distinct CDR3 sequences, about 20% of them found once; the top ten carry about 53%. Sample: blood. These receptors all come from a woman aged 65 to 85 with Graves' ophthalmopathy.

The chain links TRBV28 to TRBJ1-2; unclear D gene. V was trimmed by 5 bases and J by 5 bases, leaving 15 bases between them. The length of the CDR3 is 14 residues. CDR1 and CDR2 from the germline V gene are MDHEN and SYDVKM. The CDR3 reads CASSPPGSGYGYTF. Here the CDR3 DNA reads TGTGCCAGCAGTCCCCCCGGTAGTGGGTATGGCTACACCTTC.

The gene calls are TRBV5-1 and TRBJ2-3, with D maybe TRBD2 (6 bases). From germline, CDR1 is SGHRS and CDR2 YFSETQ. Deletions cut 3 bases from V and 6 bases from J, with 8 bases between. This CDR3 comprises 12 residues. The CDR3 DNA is TGCGCCAGCAGCTCGGGACTTGATACGCAGTATTTT. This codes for CASSSGLDTQYF.

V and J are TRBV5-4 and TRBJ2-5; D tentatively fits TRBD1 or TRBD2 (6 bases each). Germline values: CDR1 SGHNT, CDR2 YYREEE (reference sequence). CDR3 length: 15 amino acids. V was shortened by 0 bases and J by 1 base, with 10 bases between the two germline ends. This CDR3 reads CASSLEWGAQETQYF. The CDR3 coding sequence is TGTGCCAGCAGCTTGGAGTGGGGGGCCCAAGAGACCCAGTACTTC.

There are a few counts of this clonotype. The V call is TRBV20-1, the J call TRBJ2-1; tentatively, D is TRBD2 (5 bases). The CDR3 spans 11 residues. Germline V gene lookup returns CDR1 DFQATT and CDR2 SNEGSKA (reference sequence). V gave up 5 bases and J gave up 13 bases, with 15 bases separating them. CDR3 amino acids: CSAQAALEQFF. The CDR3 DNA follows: TGCAGTGCTCAAGCGGCTTTGGAACAGTTCTTC.

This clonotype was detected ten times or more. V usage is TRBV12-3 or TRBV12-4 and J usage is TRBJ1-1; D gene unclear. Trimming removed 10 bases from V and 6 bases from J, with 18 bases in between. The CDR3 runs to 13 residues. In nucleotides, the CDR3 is TGTGCCACCCGTCCGGAAGGGCTGGCTGAAGCTTTCTTT. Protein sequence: CATRPEGLAEAFF.

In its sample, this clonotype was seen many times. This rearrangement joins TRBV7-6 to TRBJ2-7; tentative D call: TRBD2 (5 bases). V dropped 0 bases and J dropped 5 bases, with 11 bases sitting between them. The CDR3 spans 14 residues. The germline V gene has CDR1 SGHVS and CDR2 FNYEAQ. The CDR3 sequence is CASSLAGATDEQYF. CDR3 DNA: TGTGCCAGCAGCTTAGCGGGAGCCACGGACGAGCAGTACTTC. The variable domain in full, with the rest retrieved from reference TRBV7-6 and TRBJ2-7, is GAGVSQSPRYKVTKRGQDVALRCDPISGHVSLYWYRQALGQGPEFLTYFNYEAQQDKSGLPNDRFSAERPEGSISTLTIQRTEQRDSAMYRCASSLAGATDEQYFGPGTRLTVT.

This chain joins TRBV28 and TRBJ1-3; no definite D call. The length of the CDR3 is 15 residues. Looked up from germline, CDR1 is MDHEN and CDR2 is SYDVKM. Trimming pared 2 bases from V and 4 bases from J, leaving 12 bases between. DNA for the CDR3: TGTGCCAGCAGTTTACCGATGGGGAGGGGAAACACCATATATTTT. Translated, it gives CASSLPMGRGNTIYF.

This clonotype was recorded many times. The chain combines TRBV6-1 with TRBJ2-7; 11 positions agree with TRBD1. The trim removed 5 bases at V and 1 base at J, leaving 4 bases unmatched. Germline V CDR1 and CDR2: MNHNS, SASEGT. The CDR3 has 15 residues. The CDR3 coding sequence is TGTGCCAGCAGTCCAGGGACAGGGGGATCCTACGAGCAGTACTTC. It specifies CASSPGTGGSYEQYF.

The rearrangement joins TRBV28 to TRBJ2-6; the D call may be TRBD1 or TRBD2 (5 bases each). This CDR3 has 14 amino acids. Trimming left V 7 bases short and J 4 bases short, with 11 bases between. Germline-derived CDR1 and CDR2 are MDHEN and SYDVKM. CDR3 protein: CASIQRGGANVLTF. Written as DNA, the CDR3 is TGTGCCAGCATCCAACGGGGCGGGGCCAACGTCCTGACTTTC.

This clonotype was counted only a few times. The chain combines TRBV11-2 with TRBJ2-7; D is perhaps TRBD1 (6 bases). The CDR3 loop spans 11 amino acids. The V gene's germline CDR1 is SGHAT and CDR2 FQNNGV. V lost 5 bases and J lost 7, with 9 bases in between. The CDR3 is CASSQGSEQYF. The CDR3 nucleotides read TGTGCCAGCAGCCAGGGGAGTGAGCAGTACTTC.

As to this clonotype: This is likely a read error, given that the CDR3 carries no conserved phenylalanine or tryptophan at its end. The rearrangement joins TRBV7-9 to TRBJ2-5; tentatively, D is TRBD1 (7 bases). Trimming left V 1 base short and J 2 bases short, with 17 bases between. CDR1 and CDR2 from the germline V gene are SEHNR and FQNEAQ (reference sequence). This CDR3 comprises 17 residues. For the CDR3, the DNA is TGTGCCAGCAGCTTAGATCCCGCGGGACAGAGACAAGAGACCCAGTACCTC. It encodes CASSLDPAGQRQETQYL.

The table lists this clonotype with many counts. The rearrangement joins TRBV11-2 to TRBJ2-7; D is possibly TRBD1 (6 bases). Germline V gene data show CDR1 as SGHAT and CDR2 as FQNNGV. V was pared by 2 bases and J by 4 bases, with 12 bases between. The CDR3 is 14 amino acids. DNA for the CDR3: TGTGCCAGCAGCTTAATCGTCAGGGGTTACGAGCAGTACTTC. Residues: CASSLIVRGYEQYF.

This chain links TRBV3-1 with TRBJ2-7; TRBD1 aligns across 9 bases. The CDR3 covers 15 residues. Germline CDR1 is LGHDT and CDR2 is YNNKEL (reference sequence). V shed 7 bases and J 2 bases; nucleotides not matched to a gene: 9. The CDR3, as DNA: TGTGCCAGCACCAAATATACAGGGGGCACCTACGAGCAGTACTTC. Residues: CASTKYTGGTYEQYF.

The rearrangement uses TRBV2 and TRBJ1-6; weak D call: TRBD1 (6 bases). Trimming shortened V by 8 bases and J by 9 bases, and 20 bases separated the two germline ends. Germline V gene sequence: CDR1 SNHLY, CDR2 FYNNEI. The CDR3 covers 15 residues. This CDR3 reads CASGSEGGDLSPLHF. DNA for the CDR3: TGTGCCAGCGGATCCGAGGGGGGAGATCTTTCACCCCTCCACTTT.

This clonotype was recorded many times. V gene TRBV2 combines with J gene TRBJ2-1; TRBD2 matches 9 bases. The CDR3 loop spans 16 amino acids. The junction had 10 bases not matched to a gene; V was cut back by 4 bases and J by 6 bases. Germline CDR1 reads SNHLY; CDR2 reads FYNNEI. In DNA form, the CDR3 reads TGTGCCAGCAGTGGAGGGACTAGCCGCTTTATCAATGAGCAGTTCTTC. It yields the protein CASSGGTSRFINEQFF. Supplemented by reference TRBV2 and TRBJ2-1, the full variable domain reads EPEVTQTPSHQVTQMGQEVILRCVPISNHLYFYWYRQILGQKVEFLVSFYNNEISEKSEIFDDQFSVERPDGSNFTLKIRSTKLEDSAMYFCASSGGTSRFINEQFFGPGTRLTVL.

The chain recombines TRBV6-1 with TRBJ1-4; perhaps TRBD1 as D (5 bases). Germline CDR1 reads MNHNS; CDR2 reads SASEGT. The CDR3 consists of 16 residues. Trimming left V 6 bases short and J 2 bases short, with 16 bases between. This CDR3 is CASRTGGSLTNEKLFF. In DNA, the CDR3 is TGTGCCAGCAGAACGGGGGGTAGCCTTACTAATGAAAAACTGTTTTTT.

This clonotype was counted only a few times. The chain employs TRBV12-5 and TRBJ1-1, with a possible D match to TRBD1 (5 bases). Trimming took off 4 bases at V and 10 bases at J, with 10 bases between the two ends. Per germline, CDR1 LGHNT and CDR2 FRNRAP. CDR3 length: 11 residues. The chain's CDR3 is CASGWDFRAFF. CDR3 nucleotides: TGTGCTAGTGGTTGGGACTTTCGAGCTTTCTTT.

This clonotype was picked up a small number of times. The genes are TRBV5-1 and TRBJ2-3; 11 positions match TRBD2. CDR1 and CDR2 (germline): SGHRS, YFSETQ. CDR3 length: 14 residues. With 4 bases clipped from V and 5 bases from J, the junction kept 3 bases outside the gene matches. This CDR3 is CASSKLAGVDTQYF. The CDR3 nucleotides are TGCGCCAGCAGCAAACTAGCGGGAGTAGATACGCAGTATTTT.

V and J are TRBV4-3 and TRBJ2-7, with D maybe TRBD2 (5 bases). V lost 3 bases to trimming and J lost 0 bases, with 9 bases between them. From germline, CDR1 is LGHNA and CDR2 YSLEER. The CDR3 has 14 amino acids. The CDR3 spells CASSQDFASYEQYF. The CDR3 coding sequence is TGCGCCAGCAGCCAGGACTTCGCCTCCTACGAGCAGTACTTC.